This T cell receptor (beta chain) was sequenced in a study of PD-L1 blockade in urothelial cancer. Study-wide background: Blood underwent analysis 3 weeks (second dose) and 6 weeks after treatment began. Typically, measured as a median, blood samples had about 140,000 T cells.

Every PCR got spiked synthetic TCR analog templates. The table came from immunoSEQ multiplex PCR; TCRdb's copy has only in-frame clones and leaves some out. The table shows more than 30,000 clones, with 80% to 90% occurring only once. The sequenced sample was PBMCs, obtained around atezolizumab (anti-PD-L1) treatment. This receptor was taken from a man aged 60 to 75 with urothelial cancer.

CDR3 sequence: CASSPGGLAGHEQYF. Here the CDR3 DNA reads TGCGCCAGCAGCCCCGGGGGACTAGCGGGACACGAGCAGTACTTC. The V gene is TRBV5-1, the J gene TRBJ2-7, with 13 bases identical to TRBD2. Per the germline V gene, CDR1 is SGHRS and CDR2 is YFSETQ. Unmatched junction bases numbered 6, after V lost 4 bases and J lost 5 bases. The CDR3 covers 15 residues. Looking up the rest from reference TRBV5-1 and TRBJ2-7 gives the full variable domain: KAGVTQTPRYLIKTRGQQVTLSCSPISGHRSVSWYQQTPGQGLQFLFEYFSETQRNKGNFPGRFSGRQFSNSRSEMNVSTLELGDSALYLCASSPGGLAGHEQYFGPGTRLTVT.